The clone carrying this T cell receptor (beta chain) was detected a few times. Its antigen remains unidentified. The CDR3 has 14 amino acids. Germline loops: CDR1 MGHRA, CDR2 YSYEKL. Between the trimmed V and J ends, which lost 5 bases and 1 base, there was a span of 11 bases. TCRdb reanalysed the 5' RACE reads using MiXCR and keeps one entry per CDR3 protein. The sample lists under 950,000 distinct CDR3 sequences, roughly 20% occurring once. This entry belongs to a study of CD8 T cells in ankylosing spondylitis. Study findings and constraints: Earlier studies detected some motif variants in reactive arthritis synovial fluid and blood. Within matched ankylosing spondylitis synovial fluid, disease-linked clones were reportedly significantly enriched. Ankylosing spondylitis blood appeared to be characterized by a TCR beta motif of under 10 highly homologous variants.

The TCR sequence derives from a male donor with ankylosing spondylitis. V gene TRBV4-1 combines with J gene TRBJ2-5, with D possibly being TRBD1 (6 bases). The specimen was blood, either unsorted or a sorted T cell fraction (not recorded which). The CDR3 DNA follows: TGCGCCAGCAGCATGGACAGAGTCCAAGAGACCCAGTACTTC. As protein: CASSMDRVQETQYF.